Listed below are T cell receptor beta chains from one sample, sequenced in a study of identical twins. One entry per CDR3 protein, called by TCRdb with MiXCR from the 5' RACE reads. The table shows hundreds of thousands of distinct CDR3 sequences, with 8.6% occurring only once. The data also belong to a second study, concerning yellow fever vaccine responses in identical twins.

Source material: PBMCs. Receptor source: a woman between 18 and 29 years old in good health. Each CDR3 is given with its conserved first and last residue. A D gene is named only where the DNA matches it firmly. Rows may omit the clone size; those that give it use once, few, many or a size class.

d_call clone_size j_call v_call cdr3_aa cdr3_nt
TRBD2 few TRBJ2-5 TRBV12-3/TRBV12-4 CASSWTSGGARGQTQYF TGTGCCAGCAGTTGGACTAGCGGGGGGGCCAGAGGGCAGACCCAGTACTTC
NA NA TRBJ2-1 TRBV4-1 CASRSYAEQFF TGCGCCAGCAGGTCGTATGCTGAGCAGTTCTTC
TRBD1 NA TRBJ2-2 TRBV7-9 CASSFTPGQGAGELFF TGTGCCAGCAGCTTCACACCGGGACAGGGGGCCGGGGAGCTGTTTTTT
NA few TRBJ2-7 TRBV28 CASSFDRYYEQYF TGTGCCAGCAGTTTTGACAGATACTACGAGCAGTACTTC
NA NA TRBJ2-7 TRBV7-2 CASSLYSFGSFEQYF TGTGCCAGCAGCCTATACAGTTTTGGATCCTTCGAGCAGTACTTC
NA few TRBJ2-7 TRBV6-2/TRBV6-3 CASEDGSSYEQYF TGTGCCAGCGAAGACGGGAGTTCCTACGAGCAGTACTTC
TRBD2 few TRBJ2-1 TRBV12-3/TRBV12-4 CASSPLAARSYNEQFF TGTGCCAGCAGTCCCCTAGCGGCCCGATCCTACAATGAGCAGTTCTTC
NA few TRBJ2-3 TRBV7-9 CASSLERDTQYF TGTGCCAGCAGCTTAGAGAGGGATACGCAGTATTTT
NA few TRBJ2-2 TRBV20-1 CSARGSLNTGELFF TGCAGTGCAAGAGGGTCATTAAACACCGGGGAGCTGTTTTTT
TRBD2 NA TRBJ2-7 TRBV7-9 CASSERTSETGEQYF TGTGCCAGCAGCGAAAGGACTAGCGAAACAGGCGAGCAGTACTTC
NA few TRBJ2-1 TRBV6-1 CASRKRGDRSYNEQFF TGTGCCAGCAGGAAACGAGGGGACCGCTCCTACAATGAGCAGTTCTTC
NA few TRBJ2-3 TRBV15 CATSRSTFETDTQYF TGTGCCACCAGCAGGTCTACCTTTGAGACAGATACGCAGTATTTT
NA NA TRBJ2-2 TRBV7-9 CASSSEGRENTGELFF TGTGCCAGCAGCTCCGAGGGACGGGAGAACACCGGGGAGCTGTTTTTT
NA NA TRBJ2-5 TRBV7-2 CASSQTLALGYETQYF TGTGCCAGCAGCCAAACGCTAGCGCTTGGGTATGAGACCCAGTACTTC
NA NA TRBJ2-7 TRBV27 CASSPFRGALPLYEQYF TGTGCCAGCAGCCCTTTTCGGGGGGCGCTCCCCCTTTACGAGCAGTACTTC
NA NA TRBJ2-7 TRBV6-1 CASSRGLDYEQYF TGTGCCAGCAGTAGGGGATTAGACTACGAGCAGTACTTC
NA few TRBJ2-3 TRBV29-1 CSVPRREGTDTQYF TGCAGCGTTCCCCGCCGAGAGGGCACAGATACGCAGTATTTT
NA NA TRBJ2-4 TRBV21-1 CASSKVSPTSGRARKDKNIQYF TGTGCCAGCAGCAAAGTATCCCCGACTAGCGGGAGGGCTCGAAAGGACAAAAACATTCAGTACTTC
TRBD1 few TRBJ2-2 TRBV6-2/TRBV6-3 CASSYPTGLNTGELFF TGTGCCAGCAGTTACCCGACAGGGCTGAACACCGGGGAGCTGTTTTTT
NA NA TRBJ2-1 TRBV27 CASSPPRPSALTGNEQFF TGTGCCAGCAGTCCCCCGAGACCATCTGCCCTGACAGGCAATGAGCAGTTCTTC
TRBD2 many TRBJ2-1 TRBV5-1 CASSSLAGGPRGEQFF TGCGCCAGCAGCTCACTAGCGGGAGGCCCCAGAGGTGAGCAGTTCTTC
TRBD2 NA TRBJ2-2 TRBV20-1 CSADTSGRSDGELFF TGCAGTGCTGATACTAGCGGGAGGAGTGACGGGGAGCTGTTTTTT
NA NA TRBJ2-1 TRBV6-2/TRBV6-3 CASSYQLEGETYNEQFF TGTGCCAGCAGTTATCAGCTCGAGGGAGAGACTTACAATGAGCAGTTCTTC
TRBD2 many TRBJ2-1 TRBV12-3/TRBV12-4 CASLPGLAPSSYNEQFF TGTGCCAGTCTCCCGGGACTAGCGCCTAGCTCCTACAATGAGCAGTTCTTC
NA NA TRBJ2-2 TRBV2 CASSEAAGTGELFF TGTGCCAGCAGTGAAGCGGCGGGCACCGGGGAGCTGTTTTTT
NA many TRBJ2-1 TRBV12-3/TRBV12-4 CASSSRQDVWYNEQFF TGTGCCAGCAGTTCCAGACAGGATGTATGGTACAATGAGCAGTTCTTC
NA NA TRBJ2-2 TRBV12-3/TRBV12-4 CASSFIPGTLNTGELFF TGTGCCAGCAGTTTCATACCCGGGACACTAAACACCGGGGAGCTGTTTTTT
TRBD1 NA TRBJ1-5 TRBV4-2 CASSHPDRANQPQHF TGTGCCAGCAGCCACCCCGACAGGGCCAATCAGCCCCAGCATTTT
NA many TRBJ2-3 TRBV24-1 CATSDPQELNTDTQYF TGTGCCACCAGTGATCCTCAGGAGCTCAACACAGATACGCAGTATTTT
NA few TRBJ2-7 TRBV12-3/TRBV12-4 CASSPGHAYEQYF TGTGCCAGCAGCCCGGGACACGCCTACGAGCAGTACTTC
NA many TRBJ2-7 TRBV5-1 CASSLAEMGAYEQYF TGCGCCAGCAGCTTGGCCGAAATGGGGGCCTACGAGCAGTACTTC
NA NA TRBJ2-1 TRBV6-5 CASSYSLESYNEQFF TGTGCCAGCAGTTACTCGTTGGAATCCTACAATGAGCAGTTCTTC
NA many TRBJ2-2 TRBV4-3 CASSQDLVQHTGELFF TGCGCCAGCAGCCAAGATCTGGTGCAACACACCGGGGAGCTGTTTTTT
NA NA TRBJ2-3 TRBV15 CATSRDGGPTDTQYF TGTGCCACCAGCAGAGATGGGGGGCCCACAGATACGCAGTATTTT
TRBD2 few TRBJ2-1 TRBV4-1 CASSQDAAGGFSYNEQFF TGCGCCAGCAGCCAAGATGCTGCGGGGGGCTTCTCCTACAATGAGCAGTTCTTC
TRBD2 many TRBJ2-3 TRBV7-8 CASSLYASVGGDTQYF TGTGCCAGCAGCTTATACGCTAGCGTGGGGGGGGATACGCAGTATTTT
NA few TRBJ2-7 TRBV7-2 CASSLGALYEQYF TGTGCCAGCAGCTTAGGGGCCTTATACGAGCAGTACTTC
NA few TRBJ2-2 TRBV4-3 CASSQDLLTTGELFF TGCGCCAGCAGCCAAGATCTTCTAACCACCGGGGAGCTGTTTTTT
TRBD2 many TRBJ2-5 TRBV5-1 CASSLGASGETQYF TGCGCCAGCAGCTTGGGTGCTAGCGGAGAGACCCAGTACTTC
NA NA TRBJ2-6 TRBV6-5 CASSYSKRVGGANVLTF TGTGCCAGCAGTTACTCGAAGAGGGTTGGAGGGGCCAACGTCCTGACTTTC
NA NA TRBJ1-4 TRBV7-9 CASSPSLNEKLFF TGTGCCAGCAGCCCTTCATTAAATGAAAAACTGTTTTTT
NA NA TRBJ2-7 TRBV4-3 CASSQGFSGVYEQYF TGCGCCAGCAGCCAAGGGTTTTCGGGGGTCTACGAGCAGTACTTC
TRBD1 few TRBJ1-1 TRBV5-1 CASSARDRGNTEAFF TGCGCCAGCAGCGCCCGGGACAGGGGCAACACTGAAGCTTTCTTT
NA many TRBJ2-7 TRBV12-3/TRBV12-4 CASSPSASYSYEQYF TGTGCCAGCAGTCCCAGTGCTTCCTACTCCTACGAGCAGTACTTC
TRBD2 few TRBJ2-3 TRBV10-3 CAISLAGSTDTQYF TGTGCCATCAGCTTAGCGGGGAGCACAGATACGCAGTATTTT
NA many TRBJ2-1 TRBV12-3/TRBV12-4 CASSFTRDEQFF TGTGCCAGCAGTTTTACCCGGGATGAGCAGTTCTTC
NA few TRBJ2-7 TRBV6-5 CASSYSNAYEQYF TGTGCCAGCAGTTACTCGAATGCCTACGAGCAGTACTTC
NA many TRBJ1-5 TRBV11-2 CASSLELGQPQHF TGTGCCAGCAGCTTGGAGCTAGGCCAGCCCCAGCATTTT
NA NA TRBJ2-7 TRBV27 CASSHKNSPSPYEQYF TGTGCCAGCAGCCACAAAAACTCCCCGTCTCCCTACGAGCAGTACTTC
TRBD1 few TRBJ2-7 TRBV28 CASRYLGTGTYEQYF TGTGCCAGCAGGTACCTCGGGACAGGGACCTACGAGCAGTACTTC
TRBD1 many TRBJ2-1 TRBV12-3/TRBV12-4 CASSFQGANYNEQFF TGTGCCAGCAGTTTCCAGGGGGCTAACTACAATGAGCAGTTCTTC
NA NA TRBJ2-7 TRBV5-1 CASSFEGERYEQYF TGCGCCAGCAGCTTTGAGGGGGAACGCTACGAGCAGTACTTC
TRBD1 NA TRBJ1-1 TRBV11-1 CASSFEEGQPTGKTEAFF TGTGCCAGCAGCTTTGAGGAGGGCCAGCCGACAGGGAAAACTGAAGCTTTCTTT
TRBD1 NA TRBJ1-5 TRBV3-1 CASSQDLAGGQPQHF TGTGCCAGCAGCCAAGATCTGGCAGGGGGTCAGCCCCAGCATTTT
NA few TRBJ1-2 TRBV29-1 CSVRGGGYGYTF TGCAGCGTGAGGGGGGGTGGCTATGGCTACACCTTC